These 17 T cell receptor beta chains came from one sample sequenced in a study of regulatory T cells in long-lasting Graves disease. The time point is: newly diagnosed GD, antithyroid drugs for less than 3 months. RNA extracted from PBMCs served as the sequencing template. Arm-PCR with iRepertoire HTBI primers amplified the CDR3 regions for these TCR beta libraries. TCRdb independently ran MiXCR on the multiplex PCR reads; one entry per CDR3 protein. The profile covers 400,000 to 650,000 distinct CDR3 sequences, with roughly 15% appearing a single time and 25% taken by the ten largest. The same data also contributed to another study, on T cells in Graves' hyperthyroidism and ophthalmopathy.

Sequenced material: peripheral blood mononuclear cells (PBMCs), taken at new diagnosis, from a patient treated with antithyroid drugs. These TCRs come from a woman aged 40-60 years with Graves disease.

This sequence joins TRBV19 and TRBJ1-5; TRBD1 matches at 7 bases. V lost 7 bases, J lost 7 bases, and 10 bases stayed unmatched. CDR1 LNHDA and CDR2 SQIVND come from the germline V gene (reference sequence). This CDR3 region has 14 residues. The CDR3 DNA reads as TGTGCCAGTACCATGGGGGCAGGGGGACAGCCCCAGCATTTT. This codes for CASTMGAGGQPQHF.

At least ten counts were recorded for this clonotype. The V and J genes are TRBV13 and TRBJ1-6, with D unclear. The V gene's germline CDR1 is PRHDT and CDR2 FYEKMQ (reference sequence). Trimming stripped 5 bases from V and 9 bases from J, with 17 bases between. The CDR3 has 15 residues. CDR3 sequence reads: CASSPRRDMGSPLHF. CDR3 coding DNA: TGTGCCAGCAGCCCCCGGAGGGATATGGGTTCACCCCTCCACTTT. The whole variable domain, remainder taken from reference TRBV13 and TRBJ1-6, is AAGVIQSPRHLIKEKRETATLKCYPIPRHDTVYWYQQGPGQDPQFLISFYEKMQSDKGSIPDRFSAQQFSDYHSELNMSSLELGDSALYFCASSPRRDMGSPLHFGNGTRLTVT.

This clonotype showed up just a few times. The V call is TRBV12-3 or TRBV12-4, the J call TRBJ1-2, with TRBD1 as a possible D gene (5 bases). The V gene lost 5 bases and the J gene lost 6 bases, with 16 bases spanning the gap. The length of the CDR3 is 14 residues. The CDR3: CASSRDGRRNGYTF. Written as DNA, the CDR3 is TGTGCCAGCAGTCGGGACGGGCGGAGGAATGGCTACACCTTC.

This clonotype occurred a few times. V gene TRBV27 combines with J gene TRBJ1-6, with 7 bases lining up with TRBD1. CDR3 length equals 13 residues. Losses at the gene ends were 5 bases for V and 14 bases for J; bases not matched to a gene: 9. The V gene's germline CDR1 is MNHEY and CDR2 SMNVEV (reference sequence). Written as DNA, the CDR3 is TGTGCCAGCAGTCGACAGGGTAAAGATTCCCTCCACTTT. Translation gives CASSRQGKDSLHF.

As to this clonotype: An end of the junction differs from the germline gene, which may be a read error. The chain employs TRBV2 and TRBJ1-1, with a weak D call TRBD1 (6 bases). The CDR3 spans 17 residues. Germline assignment: CDR1 SNHLY and CDR2 FYNNEI. The CDR3 nucleotides are TGCGCCAGCAGCCAAGATGTTGTGGGACATCGTAACACTGAAGCTTTCTTT. This sequence encodes CASSQDVVGHRNTEAFF.

This clonotype was found many times. The chain employs TRBV18 and TRBJ1-6; 10 bases are shared with TRBD1. This CDR3 comprises 15 residues. In germline, CDR1 is KGHSH, CDR2 LQKENI. V trimming: 3 bases; J trimming: 5 bases; junction bases outside the gene matches: 1. CDR3 nucleotide sequence: TGTGCCAGCTCACCTGGGACAGGGGATAATTCACCCCTCCACTTT. Translating gives CASSPGTGDNSPLHF.

This clonotype was recorded at least ten times. V is TRBV20-1 and J is TRBJ1-5; 10 bases are shared with TRBD1. The V and J ends lost 5 bases and 4 bases, in that order; junction bases with no gene match: 8. This CDR3 comprises 15 residues. In germline, CDR1 is DFQATT, CDR2 SNEGSKA (reference sequence). This CDR3 is CSALDRDRGNQPQHF. The CDR3 nucleotides read TGCAGTGCTCTGGACCGGGACAGGGGTAATCAGCCCCAGCATTTT.

This clonotype was counted ten times or more. The chain combines TRBV3-1 with TRBJ1-1; no clear D. This CDR3 has 13 residues. The V gene lost 10 bases and the J gene lost 3 bases, with 15 bases spanning the gap. Germline V gene sequence: CDR1 LGHDT, CDR2 YNNKEL (reference sequence). The CDR3 protein is CATMGLSDTEAFF. In nucleotides, the CDR3 is TGTGCCACCATGGGTCTCTCGGACACTGAAGCTTTCTTT.

This clonotype has ten or more counts. The V and J genes are TRBV28 and TRBJ1-1; D is uncertain. This CDR3 has 11 residues. Trimming shortened V by 7 bases and J by 5 bases, and 8 bases separated the two germline ends. Germline CDR1 and CDR2: MDHEN and SYDVKM. Here the CDR3 reads CASKGQTEAFF. The DNA for the CDR3 is TGTGCCAGCAAAGGCCAAACTGAAGCTTTCTTT.

There are many counts of this clonotype. The J gene is TRBJ1-2, the V gene TRBV12-3 or TRBV12-4, with 7 bases that match TRBD1. The V and J ends lost 4 bases and 3 bases, in that order; junction bases with no gene match: 5. The length of the CDR3 is 14 residues. The CDR3 DNA sequence: TGTGCCAGCAGTTCGCGACAGGGTGACTATGGCTACACCTTC. Encoded protein: CASSSRQGDYGYTF.

The V and J genes are TRBV6-2 or TRBV6-3 and TRBJ2-7; 13 bases map to TRBD2. Germline-derived CDR1 and CDR2 are MNHEY and SVGEGT. The V gene end was trimmed by 7 bases and the J gene end by 6 bases; junction bases not matched to a gene: 6. CDR3 length: 14 residues. The CDR3 loop reads CASKRLAGGSEQYF. The CDR3 DNA reads as TGTGCCAGCAAGAGACTAGCGGGGGGTAGCGAGCAGTACTTC.

This clonotype came up many times. The chain couples TRBV28 to TRBJ2-3; D is tentatively TRBD1 or TRBD2 (5 bases each). This CDR3 comprises 14 residues. V was clipped by 6 bases and J by 2 bases, with 12 bases between them. CDR1 is MDHEN, CDR2 SYDVKM, per germline. CDR3 sequence: CASSGDLNTDTQYF. Here the CDR3 DNA reads TGTGCCAGCAGCGGGGACCTTAACACAGATACGCAGTATTTT. Variable domain in full (rest from reference TRBV28 and TRBJ2-3): DVKVTQSSRYLVKRTGEKVFLECVQDMDHENMFWYRQDPGLGLRLIYFSYDVKMKEKGDIPEGYSVSREKKERFSLILESASTNQTSMYLCASSGDLNTDTQYFGPGTRLTVL.

This clonotype has a handful of counts. The CDR3 here is CASSWDYDNSPLHF. In nucleotides, the CDR3 is TGTGCCAGCTCGTGGGACTATGATAATTCACCCCTCCACTTT. The V call is TRBV18, the J call TRBJ1-6, with D possibly TRBD1 on 5 matching bases. The CDR3 contains 14 residues. Trimming left V 6 bases short and J 5 bases short, with 11 bases between. Germline V gene sequence: CDR1 KGHSH, CDR2 LQKENI. The full variable domain, in which reference TRBV18 and TRBJ1-6 provide the parts outside the CDR3, is NAGVMQNPRHLVRRRGQEARLRCSPMKGHSHVYWYRQLPEEGLKFMVYLQKENIIDESGMPKERFSAEFPKEGPSILRIQQVVRGDSAAYFCASSWDYDNSPLHFGNGTRLTVT.

This clonotype came up many times. The genes are TRBV28 and TRBJ2-7; the match to TRBD1 covers 10 bases. Germline V gene sequence: CDR1 MDHEN, CDR2 SYDVKM. With 5 bases clipped from V and 5 bases from J, the junction kept 9 bases outside the gene matches. The CDR3 is 15 amino acids. In nucleotides, the CDR3 is TGTGCCAGCAGTAGCAAAAGGGACAGGGGCCACGAGCAGTACTTC. Its translation: CASSSKRDRGHEQYF.

This clonotype was seen at least ten times. The chain is built from TRBV20-1 and TRBJ1-5, with D possibly TRBD1 on 5 matching bases. Trimming took off 3 bases at V and 1 base at J, with 7 bases between the two ends. Germline V gives CDR1 DFQATT, CDR2 SNEGSKA (reference sequence). The CDR3 spans 13 residues. The CDR3 DNA reads as TGCAGTGCTAGGGGACGGAGCAATCAGCCCCAGCATTTT. Protein sequence: CSARGRSNQPQHF.

This clonotype was detected only a few times. The chain uses TRBV24-1 and TRBJ1-5, with D perhaps matching TRBD1 (5 bases). V lost 1 base, J lost 0 bases, and 15 bases lay in between. The germline V gene encodes CDR1 KGHDR and CDR2 SFDVKD. This CDR3 has 18 amino acids. CDR3 DNA sequence: TGTGCCACCAGTGATTTTCGGGCAGGGATTAATAGCAATCAGCCCCAGCATTTT. Protein sequence: CATSDFRAGINSNQPQHF.

This clonotype has at least ten counts. Written as DNA, the CDR3 is TGCAGTGTCCCGCTAGGTGGGCCTGGTCAGCCCCAGCATTTT. Its protein is CSVPLGGPGQPQHF. This chain connects TRBV20-1 to TRBJ1-5; unclear D gene. Germline V gene data show CDR1 as DFQATT and CDR2 as SNEGSKA (reference sequence). V gave up 7 bases and J gave up 6 bases, with 19 bases separating them. There are 14 residues in the CDR3.